Described below is a single T cell receptor beta chain sequence and its context. The antigen remains unidentified. This record comes from a study of blood T cells in healthy people across ages. Study findings and constraints: Those diversity estimates obtained from one million T cells were thought to be underestimates.

The CDR3 sequence is 15 residues long. Germline CDR1 is LNHDA and CDR2 is SQIVND (reference sequence). A sample-barcoded 5' primer and a J-beta primer mix were used in a second PCR of roughly 7 to 11 cycles. MiXCR was run by TCRdb on the 5' RACE reads, yielding one entry per CDR3 protein. The sample shows around 650,000 distinct CDR3 sequences, 32% of them seen only once. The specimen was blood. This sequence originates from a woman older than 75 in good health. The rearrangement uses TRBV19 and TRBJ2-1; 9 bases are a match to TRBD1. The closer fit of TRBJ2-7 to the DNA end suggests the J call may be wrong. This CDR3 is CASSHGQGSYNEQYF. CDR3 bases: TGTGCCAGTAGCCATGGACAGGGGTCCTACAATGAGCAGTACTTC.